This record concerns one T cell receptor beta chain sequence. The CDR3 has 17 residues. Germline lookup yields CDR1 LNHDA and CDR2 SQIVND (reference sequence). V shed 5 bases, J shed 7 bases, and the junction held 15 bases outside the gene matches. This entry belongs to a study of blood T cell repertoires in COVID-19. Clones were read by immunoSEQ multiplex PCR, and TCRdb kept only the in-frame ones, dropping some. The data contain roughly 180,000 clones, around four fifths of them seen just once; the ten biggest clones take up about 5%. Source material: peripheral blood. This clonotype originated in a woman younger than 45 with acute or convalescent COVID-19. The chain carries TRBV19 and TRBJ1-2, with 11 bases matching TRBD1. CDR3 coding DNA: TGTGCCAGTAGTTCACCCGGGACAGGGGGGTGGCTATCTGGCTACACCTTC. This translates into CASSSPGTGGWLSGYTF.